A single sample is the source of the 22 T cell receptor beta chains below, sequenced in a study of blood T cells in healthy people across ages (dated by TCRdb to 2014 to 2015). Library prep was done by 5' RACE. The data were produced on an Illumina HiSeq 2500. A second PCR of about 7 to 12 cycles was run with a J-beta primer mix and a sample-barcoded 5' primer. TCRdb handled the public reads itself, with Q25 trimming in fastp and clone calling in MiXCR, and kept productive beta chains. When rows share a CDR3 protein, they turn into one entry using the most common DNA and genes. This sample comprises some 800,000 distinct CDR3 sequences, under 45% of them detected only once. The ten largest clones represent under 20% of the sample. The sequenced material came from blood. The source of these receptors is a man aged 55 to 69 in good health.

The J gene is TRBJ2-1, the V gene TRBV4-2; 10 nucleotides align to TRBD2. The CDR3 sequence is 17 residues long. Trimming took 1 base from V and 1 from J; bases not matched to a gene: 4. CDR1 and CDR2 from the germline V gene are LGHNA and YNFKEQ. The CDR3 sequence: CASSQAAGGQSYNEQFF. The CDR3 DNA reads TGTGCCAGCAGCCAAGCAGCGGGGGGGCAATCCTACAATGAGCAGTTCTTC.

This chain joins TRBV7-9 and TRBJ2-5; 9 bases agree with TRBD1. The J call may not be correct, given that the DNA end is closer to TRBJ2-7. CDR1 and CDR2 (germline): SEHNR, FQNEAQ (reference sequence). This CDR3 has 16 amino acids. In DNA, the CDR3 is TGTGCCAGCAGGCCCGGGACGGACAGGGGAGCCGGCGAGCAGTACTTC. Its translation: CASRPGTDRGAGEQYF.

The chain carries TRBV29-1 and TRBJ2-3, with D possibly matching TRBD1 (5 bases). The CDR3 contains 12 residues. Per germline, CDR1 SQVTM and CDR2 ANQGSEA. The CDR3 bases are TGCAGTGGGGCTTCCAGCACAGATACGCAGTATTTT. Translation gives CSGASSTDTQYF.

The chain uses TRBV7-2 and TRBJ1-4; weak D call: TRBD1 (5 bases). Germline V gene data show CDR1 as SGHTA and CDR2 as FQGNSA. V lost 6 bases to trimming and J lost 3 bases, with 14 bases between them. The CDR3 runs to 15 residues. CDR3 sequence reads: CASRPNGAPNEKLFF. CDR3 bases: TGTGCCAGCAGGCCGAACGGGGCGCCTAATGAAAAACTGTTTTTT.

On this clonotype itself: One end of the junction is discordant with germline, which a read error may explain. This sequence joins TRBV12-3 or TRBV12-4 and TRBJ2-3; D remains unclear. The CDR3 contains 13 residues. CDR3: CVSSITSTDTQYF. The CDR3 coding sequence is TGTGTCAGCAGCATAACTAGCACAGATACGCAGTATTTT.

This clonotype was counted only a few times. The rearrangement joins TRBV12-3 or TRBV12-4 to TRBJ2-7; TRBD1 might be the D (6 bases). There are 16 residues in the CDR3. Trimming shortened V by 4 bases and J by 0 bases, and 16 bases separated the two germline ends. The CDR3 reads CASSSTFQGSSYEQYF. CDR3 bases: TGTGCCAGCAGTTCGACCTTTCAGGGGAGCTCCTACGAGCAGTACTTC.

This CDR3 reads CASSQGAQGAGGYTF. The DNA for the CDR3 is TGCGCCAGCAGCCAAGGGGCACAGGGGGCCGGTGGCTACACCTTC. The chain is built from TRBV4-3 and TRBJ1-2, with TRBD1 matching 9 bases. Trimming at V came to 1 base and at J to 7 bases, leaving 7 bases not matched to a gene. The CDR3 totals 15 residues. The V gene's germline CDR1 is LGHNA and CDR2 YSLEER.

This clonotype has at least ten counts. The genes are TRBV12-3 or TRBV12-4 and TRBJ2-7; no clear D gene. CDR3 size: 13 residues. V lost 6 bases and J lost 3, with 12 bases in between. The CDR3 bases are TGTGCCAGCAGCCCTCGGACGGTCTACGAGCAGTACTTC. The encoded protein is CASSPRTVYEQYF.

The gene calls are TRBV20-1 and TRBJ1-6; TRBD1 is a possible D gene (5 bases). Germline assignment: CDR1 DFQATT and CDR2 SNEGSKA (reference sequence). CDR3 length: 14 amino acids. The V end was cut by 0 bases, the J end by 4 bases, with 7 bases between. CDR3 bases: TGCAGTGCTAGAGAGGGGCAGTATAATTCACCCCTCCACTTT. This gives the protein CSAREGQYNSPLHF.

CDR3 DNA: TGTGCCATCAGTGATCAGGGGAGAGAGACCCAGTACTTC. Protein sequence: CAISDQGRETQYF. The chain employs TRBV10-3 and TRBJ2-5; tentative D call: TRBD1 (6 bases). The ends were cut back, 3 bases at V and 4 bases at J, with 9 bases in the middle. Germline V gene lookup returns CDR1 ENHRY and CDR2 SYGVKD. The CDR3 spans 13 residues.

There are a few counts of this clonotype. The gene calls are TRBV20-1 and TRBJ2-5, with TRBD2 identical over 9 bases. This CDR3 comprises 14 residues. V gave up 5 bases and J gave up 3 bases; unmatched junction bases: 7. Germline CDR1 is DFQATT and CDR2 is SNEGSKA (reference sequence). The CDR3, as DNA: TGCAGTGCTTTTAGCGGGGGAGAGGAAGAGACCCAGTACTTC. It encodes CSAFSGGEEETQYF.

This clonotype showed up just a few times. The CDR3 bases are TGTGCCAGCAGGGAGGACGAGGGCTACACCTTC. It encodes CASREDEGYTF. The chain employs TRBV6-6 and TRBJ1-2; D gene ambiguous. The CDR3 covers 11 residues. V lost 6 bases and J lost 8, with 10 bases in between. The germline gives CDR1 MNHNY, CDR2 SVGAGI (reference sequence).

The sample holds a few counts of this clonotype. The rearrangement links TRBV4-1 to TRBJ2-7, with a tentative D call TRBD2 (5 bases). This CDR3 has 16 amino acids. V lost 0 bases to trimming and J lost 4 bases, with 16 bases between them. Germline CDR1 reads MGHRA; CDR2 reads YSYEKL. CDR3 loop: CASSQDYGDPSYEQYF. The CDR3 bases are TGCGCCAGCAGCCAAGATTACGGGGATCCTTCTTACGAGCAGTACTTC.

The chain couples TRBV20-1 to TRBJ1-2; D is uncertain. The CDR3 loop spans 11 amino acids. Per germline, CDR1 DFQATT and CDR2 SNEGSKA (reference sequence). Trimming removed 2 bases at V and 4 bases at J, with 5 bases between. As DNA, the CDR3 is TGCAGTGCTAGATACAGCTATGGCTACACCTTC. Protein product: CSARYSYGYTF.

The chain employs TRBV29-1 and TRBJ2-7; 8 nucleotides align to TRBD2. V was clipped by 0 bases and J by 0 bases; unmatched bases: 4. This CDR3 has 15 residues. Looked up from germline, CDR1 is SQVTM and CDR2 is ANQGSEA. The CDR3 coding sequence is TGCAGCGTTGAAGAGGTAGCGGGGAGCTCCTACGAGCAGTACTTC. The encoded protein is CSVEEVAGSSYEQYF.

The gene calls are TRBV3-1 and TRBJ2-2; D is possibly TRBD1 (6 bases). The CDR3 spans 16 residues. The germline gives CDR1 LGHDT, CDR2 YNNKEL (reference sequence). Deletions cut 2 bases from V and 6 bases from J, with 16 bases between. As DNA, the CDR3 is TGTGCCAGCAGCCAATATCGGACAGCGAAGGCCGGGGAGCTGTTTTTT. Translation: CASSQYRTAKAGELFF.

The chain combines TRBV7-9 with TRBJ2-7; 7 positions match TRBD1. The CDR3 contains 13 residues. The V gene end was trimmed by 5 bases and the J gene end by 4 bases; junction bases not matched to a gene: 5. Germline V gene sequence: CDR1 SEHNR, CDR2 FQNEAQ (reference sequence). In DNA form, the CDR3 reads TGTGCCAGCAGCCGGGGACAGTATTACGAGCAGTACTTC. This sequence encodes CASSRGQYYEQYF.

This chain connects TRBV7-2 to TRBJ1-1, with D possibly TRBD1 on 5 matching bases. Germline V lookup: CDR1 SGHTA, CDR2 FQGNSA. The CDR3 runs to 15 residues. V dropped 5 bases and J dropped 0 bases, with 13 bases sitting between them. The CDR3 loop reads CASSAGPNMNTEAFF. CDR3 DNA sequence: TGTGCCAGCAGCGCGGGACCTAATATGAACACTGAAGCTTTCTTT.

The chain carries TRBV6-2 or TRBV6-3 and TRBJ1-2; the D gene is possibly TRBD1 (5 bases). The CDR3 loop spans 15 amino acids. Trimming shortened V by 2 bases and J by 0 bases, and 10 bases separated the two germline ends. CDR1 MNHEY and CDR2 SVGEGT come from the germline V gene. This CDR3 is CASSYPDKANYGYTF. The CDR3 DNA reads as TGTGCCAGCAGTTACCCGGACAAAGCTAACTATGGCTACACCTTC.

V gene TRBV7-2 combines with J gene TRBJ2-1; TRBD2 matches at 7 bases. The CDR3 spans 17 residues. With 4 bases clipped from V and 0 bases from J, the junction kept 9 bases outside the gene matches. Germline V gene lookup returns CDR1 SGHTA and CDR2 FQGNSA. Here the CDR3 reads CASSSKRAGSSYNEQFF. The CDR3 DNA follows: TGTGCCAGCAGCTCCAAAAGAGCGGGGAGCTCCTACAATGAGCAGTTCTTC.

Only one count was recorded for this clonotype. V is TRBV2 and J is TRBJ2-3; unclear D gene. Germline values: CDR1 SNHLY, CDR2 FYNNEI. V was shortened by 6 bases and J by 2 bases, with 9 bases between the two germline ends. The CDR3 contains 13 residues. CDR3 residues: CASSGSYTDTQYF. The CDR3 nucleotides are TGTGCCAGCAGCGGCTCTTACACAGATACGCAGTATTTT.

This clonotype was counted only a few times. This chain joins TRBV7-9 and TRBJ2-3, with no clear D. Germline loops: CDR1 SEHNR, CDR2 FQNEAQ (reference sequence). V dropped 0 bases and J dropped 0 bases, with 7 bases sitting between them. This CDR3 spans 15 amino acids. Here the CDR3 reads CASSLAPASTDTQYF. In DNA, the CDR3 is TGTGCCAGCAGCTTAGCGCCTGCTAGCACAGATACGCAGTATTTT.